Listed here is a single TCR beta chain. What it binds is not known. The germline gene is not matched at one end of the junction; a read error may be the cause. The data derive from a study of siplizumab effects on memory and regulatory T cells. Findings and caveats of the study: Sequences below about 10^-5 frequency were poorly captured, and few alloreactive clones mapped to unstimulated subsets.

The germline V gene encodes CDR1 DFQATT and CDR2 SNEGSKA (reference sequence). The CDR3 runs to 11 residues. Sequencing used immunoSEQ multiplex PCR; TCRdb keeps in-frame clones, though not all of them. The sample contains approximately 50,000 clones, more than 85% of which appear only once. The V call is TRBV20-1, the J call TRBJ2-7; D is uncertain. Sequenced: CD8+ T cells sorted from blood. This TCR was recovered from a human donor in good health. CDR3 sequence: CSAREGYGQYF. The DNA of the CDR3 is TGCAGTGCTAGAGAGGGGTACGGGCAGTACTTC.